These T cell receptor beta chains were read from a single sample in a study of beta chain features in type 1 diabetes. Assay used: immunoSEQ multiplex PCR; TCRdb lists only in-frame clones, some missing. The sample lists 150,000 to 190,000 clones; approximately 10% were seen once. Sequencing was performed on central memory CD4+ T cells from blood. The receptors stem from a man aged 25 to 40 with type 1 diabetes. The CDR3 runs from the conserved cysteine through the conserved F or W. D genes are given only for firm matches. Clone size is not always given. Where it is, it says once, few, many or a class for expanded clones.

d_call	cdr3_length	v_call	j_call	clone_size	cdr3_aa	cdr3_nt
-	15	TRBV28	TRBJ1-5	-	CASSSEGQLNQPQHF	TGTGCCAGCAGTTCCGAAGGACAGCTAAATCAGCCCCAGCATTTT
-	13	TRBV27	TRBJ2-3	few	CASSLTLWATQYF	TGTGCCAGCAGTTTGACCCTTTGGGCGACGCAGTATTTT
TRBD2	15	TRBV5-4	TRBJ2-5	few	CASSLSREGKETQYF	TGTGCCAGCAGCTTGTCCCGGGAGGGCAAGGAGACCCAGTACTTC
-	13	TRBV18	TRBJ2-7	-	CASSPGQNYEQYF	TGTGCCAGCTCACCTGGACAGAACTACGAGCAGTACTTC
-	15	TRBV21-1	TRBJ1-5	few	CASSKALLSNQPQHF	TGTGCCAGCAGCAAGGCTCTGCTTAGCAATCAGCCCCAGCATTTT
TRBD1	15	TRBV6-5	TRBJ1-5	-	CASSSDRAGNQPQHF	TGTGCCAGCAGTTCAGACAGGGCGGGTAATCAGCCCCAGCATTTT
TRBD2	16	TRBV27	TRBJ2-5	few	CASSLSIAGAQETQYF	TGTGCCAGCAGTTTGTCGATAGCGGGAGCCCAAGAGACCCAGTACTTC
TRBD2	12	TRBV7-9	TRBJ2-7	-	CASSWTSGEQYF	TGTGCCAGCAGCTGGACTAGCGGCGAGCAGTACTTC
TRBD1	15	TRBV6-1	TRBJ2-7	few	CASNMMTGSSYEQYF	TGTGCCAGCAATATGATGACAGGGAGCTCCTACGAGCAGTACTTC
-	13	TRBV5-6	TRBJ1-2	-	CASSLGANYGYTF	TGTGCCAGCAGCTTGGGAGCTAACTATGGCTACACCTTC
TRBD2	15	TRBV28	TRBJ2-7	once	CASSLGGRIGDEQYF	TGTGCCAGCAGTTTGGGCGGGAGGATCGGGGACGAGCAGTACTTC
-	12	TRBV29-1	TRBJ1-2	-	CSVSGTTYGYTF	TGCAGCGTCTCCGGAACTACCTATGGCTACACCTTC
TRBD1	15	TRBV28	TRBJ1-2	few	CASKQGNRGAYGYTF	TGTGCCAGCAAACAAGGAAACAGGGGGGCCTATGGCTACACCTTC
TRBD2	18	TRBV28	TRBJ2-5	-	CASSLRDYNKRDKETQYF	TGTGCCAGCAGTTTGAGGGACTATAACAAGCGGGATAAAGAGACCCAGTACTTC
TRBD1	16	TRBV5-1	TRBJ1-1	-	CASSLNAGTGKTEAFF	TGCGCCAGCAGCTTAAACGCCGGGACAGGAAAAACTGAAGCTTTCTTT
TRBD1	12	TRBV28	TRBJ2-7	few	CASSGTAYEQYF	TGTGCCAGCAGTGGGACAGCCTACGAGCAGTACTTC
TRBD1	15	TRBV2	TRBJ2-3	-	CASRRRTGDADTQYF	TGTGCCAGCAGACGACGGACAGGGGACGCAGATACGCAGTATTTT
TRBD2	18	TRBV2	TRBJ2-7	few	CASSEDLTSGALPYEQYF	TGTGCCAGCAGCGAAGACCTGACTAGCGGGGCCCTTCCCTACGAGCAGTACTTC
TRBD1	15	TRBV28	TRBJ1-2	-	CASSPSRDRPYGYTF	TGTGCCAGCAGTCCCTCTCGGGACAGACCCTATGGCTACACCTTC
TRBD2	15	TRBV30	TRBJ2-3	few	CAWRLAGSSTDTQYF	TGTGCCTGGAGACTAGCGGGATCTAGCACAGATACGCAGTATTTT
TRBD2	13	TRBV28	TRBJ2-3	-	CASQAGVTDTQYF	TGTGCCAGCCAAGCGGGAGTCACAGATACGCAGTATTTT
TRBD2	14	TRBV28	TRBJ2-7	few	CASTPSGRGDEQYF	TGTGCCAGCACCCCTAGCGGGAGAGGTGACGAGCAGTACTTC
-	14	TRBV28	TRBJ2-1	-	CASSFPRSYNEQFF	TGTGCCAGCAGTTTTCCCCGCTCCTACAATGAGCAGTTCTTC
TRBD2	15	TRBV28	TRBJ2-3	few	CASSFSGTYTDTQYF	TGTGCCAGCAGTTTTAGCGGGACGTACACAGATACGCAGTATTTT
-	12	TRBV9	TRBJ2-5	few	CASSGGVETQYF	TGTGCCAGCAGCGGAGGTGTGGAGACCCAGTACTTC
-	13	TRBV5-6	TRBJ1-5	-	CASSLRQYQPQHF	TGTGCCAGCAGCTTGAGACAGTACCAGCCCCAGCATTTT
TRBD2	16	TRBV14	TRBJ2-1	-	CASSPLAGGSYNEQFF	TGTGCCAGCAGCCCACTAGCGGGAGGCTCCTACAATGAGCAGTTCTTC
-	13	TRBV7-9	TRBJ2-5	-	CASSSGDQETQYF	TGTGCCAGCAGCTCAGGGGACCAAGAGACCCAGTACTTC
-	14	TRBV2	TRBJ2-7	once	CASILNWQGREQYF	TGTGCCAGCATTTTAAATTGGCAGGGTAGGGAGCAGTACTTC
TRBD1	13	TRBV29-1	TRBJ2-1	few	CSGGQGTHNEQFF	TGCAGCGGGGGACAGGGCACCCACAATGAGCAGTTCTTC
TRBD2	17	TRBV5-1	TRBJ2-2	few	CASSFGTGGSFAGELFF	TGCGCCAGCAGCTTCGGCACGGGAGGAAGTTTCGCCGGGGAGCTGTTTTTT
-	15	TRBV9	TRBJ2-5	few	CASSEHASTQETQYF	TGTGCCAGCAGCGAGCATGCTAGCACACAAGAGACCCAGTACTTC
-	14	TRBV29-1	TRBJ1-4	few	CSAFGGATNEKLFF	TGCAGCGCCTTCGGAGGGGCAACTAATGAAAAACTGTTTTTT
TRBD1	15	TRBV29-1	TRBJ1-5	-	CSVEDGDRRFQPQHF	TGCAGCGTTGAAGATGGGGACAGAAGATTCCAGCCCCAGCATTTT
TRBD2	16	TRBV6-4	TRBJ2-2	-	CASSLALAGVSGELFF	TGTGCCAGCAGTTTAGCACTAGCGGGAGTTTCCGGGGAGCTGTTTTTT
TRBD2	15	TRBV9	TRBJ2-3	-	CASSVSGRGTDTQYF	TGTGCCAGCAGCGTGAGCGGGAGGGGCACAGATACGCAGTATTTT
TRBD2	16	TRBV30	TRBJ2-1	few	CAWSPASGSSYNEQFF	TGTGCCTGGAGTCCAGCTAGCGGGAGCTCCTACAATGAGCAGTTCTTC